This is a list of T cell receptor beta chains from one sample in a study of blood T cell repertoires in COVID-19. Produced via immunoSEQ multiplex PCR; TCRdb's table is partial and in-frame only. The sample lists fewer than 200,000 clones, 65% to 85% seen once, with approximately 11% in the top ten. The sample taken for sequencing was peripheral blood. The source of these receptors is a man between 65 and 85 years old with active or convalescent COVID-19. Both conserved end residues are part of each CDR3. D genes are given only for firm matches. Clone size is not always given. Where it is, it says once, few, many or a class for expanded clones.

clone size	V gene	J gene	D gene	CDR3 DNA	CDR3 protein
.	TRBV12-5	TRBJ1-5	.	TGTGCTAGTGGCGCTCCGGGACTTCAGCCGGGGAGCAATCAGCCCCAGCATTTT	CASGAPGLQPGSNQPQHF
.	TRBV7-8	TRBJ2-7	TRBD1	TGTGCCAGCAGCTACCGGGACAGTTACGAGCAGTACTTC	CASSYRDSYEQYF
.	TRBV29-1	TRBJ1-1	.	TGCAGCGCGGCGCAGTTTTACAGATTCACTGAAGCTTTCTTT	CSAAQFYRFTEAFF
.	TRBV18	TRBJ2-2	.	TGTGCCAGCTCACCATCCGCGAACCCGAACACCGGGGAGCTGTTTTTT	CASSPSANPNTGELFF
.	TRBV5-4	TRBJ2-7	.	TGTGCCAGCAGCTTTAACAGCTACGAGCAGTACTTC	CASSFNSYEQYF
.	TRBV18	TRBJ1-1	.	TGTGCCAGCTCACCAAGGGAGGGTTTGCACACTGAAGCTTTCTTT	CASSPREGLHTEAFF
.	TRBV4-1	TRBJ2-5	.	TGCGCCAGCAGCCAAGATCGGTTCCTTCAAGAGACCCAGTACTTC	CASSQDRFLQETQYF
.	TRBV30	TRBJ1-6	.	TGTGCCTGGAGACTGGGGAGCTCCTATAATTCACCCCTCCACTTT	CAWRLGSSYNSPLHF
.	TRBV30	TRBJ2-1	TRBD1	TGTGCCTGGAGCGAAGGACAGGGGGCTAACAATGAGCAGTTCTTC	CAWSEGQGANNEQFF
.	TRBV29-1	TRBJ1-1	.	TGCAGCGTAGAACACTACACGGGGTTTAACACTGAAGCTTTCTTT	CSVEHYTGFNTEAFF
once	TRBV7-6	TRBJ2-7	.	TGTGCCAGCAGCTTTAGCAGGGGCCCGGCCTACGAGCAGTACTTC	CASSFSRGPAYEQYF
.	TRBV5-1	TRBJ1-2	.	TGCGCCAGCAGCTTTGGTGGCAGAAACTATGGCTACACCTTC	CASSFGGRNYGYTF
.	TRBV19	TRBJ1-3	.	TGTGCCAGTAGTATAAACAGGAATTCTGGAAACACCATATATTTT	CASSINRNSGNTIYF
once	TRBV11-2	TRBJ2-7	TRBD1	TGTGCCAGCAGCCCTGGACAGGGGTACGAGCAGTACTTC	CASSPGQGYEQYF
.	TRBV6-2/TRBV6-3	TRBJ2-5	.	TGTGCCAGCAGTTACCGAGCCCAGGACTTCCAGGAGACCCAGTACTTC	CASSYRAQDFQETQYF
.	TRBV9	TRBJ2-5	.	TGTGCCAGCAGCCCACGAGTAGTCCAAGAGACCCAGTACTTC	CASSPRVVQETQYF
.	TRBV6-5	TRBJ1-2	TRBD1	TGTGCCAGCAGCCGGGGACAGTTTAACTATGGCTACACCTTC	CASSRGQFNYGYTF
.	TRBV18	TRBJ2-7	TRBD2	TGTGCCAGCTCACCATCGATCGCTAGCGGAGCCCACGAGCAGTACTTC	CASSPSIASGAHEQYF
.	TRBV4-3	TRBJ2-1	.	TGCGCCAGCAGCCAAGATTCCCGGACAGCCTACAATGAGCAGTTCTTC	CASSQDSRTAYNEQFF
.	TRBV28	TRBJ2-7	.	TGTGCCAGCAGTCCCTCCTTCTGGACAGCGCGGGAGCAGTACTTC	CASSPSFWTAREQYF
.	TRBV7-6	TRBJ1-1	.	TGTGCCAGCAGCTTAGTTCAAGCCACCCTCCTGAACACTGAAGCTTTCTTT	CASSLVQATLLNTEAFF
once	TRBV27	TRBJ2-5	.	TGTGCCAGCAGTTTATCTGGGGGGGAGACCCAGTACTTC	CASSLSGGETQYF
.	TRBV19	TRBJ1-2	.	TGTGCCAGTAGTAACCCGGGTCCAGCTAACTATGGCTACACCTTC	CASSNPGPANYGYTF
.	TRBV7-8	TRBJ1-5	.	TGTGCCAGCAGCTTAGCGCGGGGGGCGAGTAGCAATCAGCCCCAGCATTTT	CASSLARGASSNQPQHF
.	TRBV7-2	TRBJ2-5	TRBD1	TGTGCCAGCAGCTTAGATGGGACAGGGCGGTCAGAGACCCAGTACTTC	CASSLDGTGRSETQYF
.	TRBV27	TRBJ2-3	.	TGTGCCAGCAGTTTATGGGGGGTGGCGGATACGCAGTATTTT	CASSLWGVADTQYF
.	TRBV5-5	TRBJ2-7	.	TGTGCCAGCAGCTTGTGGGACATTACCTACGAGCAGTACTTC	CASSLWDITYEQYF
.	TRBV28	TRBJ2-1	.	TGTGCCAGCACCGCCTCGGGGCTAGCGCCTGCGTCCAATGAGCAGTTCTTC	CASTASGLAPASNEQFF
.	TRBV5-1	TRBJ2-5	TRBD2	TGCGCCAGCAGCCCCCCACTAGCGCGGCCGGAGACCCAGTACTTC	CASSPPLARPETQYF
once	TRBV18	TRBJ1-1	.	TGTGCCAGCTCACCACTTAACCGGAGGTTGAACACTGAAGCTTTCTTT	CASSPLNRRLNTEAFF
.	TRBV18	TRBJ1-2	.	TGTGCCAGCTCACCATTAGCGGGGGATGGCTACACCTTC	CASSPLAGDGYTF
.	TRBV2	TRBJ1-6	.	TGTGCCAGCAGTGATCCCCCTTGGACATATTCACCCCTCCACTTT	CASSDPPWTYSPLHF
.	TRBV7-2	TRBJ2-2	.	TGTGCCAGCAGCTTAGGGCAGGTTTCGAACACCGGGGAGCTGTTTTTT	CASSLGQVSNTGELFF
many	TRBV19	TRBJ1-2	TRBD1	TGTGCCAGTAGTCCCACCCGGACAGGCGGCGGCTACACCTTC	CASSPTRTGGGYTF
.	TRBV7-9	TRBJ1-5	.	TGTGCCAGCAGCTTAGGGAGGGGTAAGGGCTCGAATCAGCCCCAGCATTTT	CASSLGRGKGSNQPQHF
.	TRBV7-2	TRBJ2-7	.	TGTGCCAGCAGCCAAGCCCCACCGACCTACGAGCAGTACTTC	CASSQAPPTYEQYF
.	TRBV28	TRBJ2-7	TRBD2	TGTGCCAACCGACTAGCGGGAGGGTCCTCCTACGAGCAGTACTTC	CANRLAGGSSYEQYF
many	TRBV7-2	TRBJ2-7	TRBD2	TGTGCCAGCAGCCCCCATGGAGCGGGAACCTACGAGCAGTACTTC	CASSPHGAGTYEQYF
.	TRBV3-1/TRBV3-2	TRBJ1-6	TRBD1	TGTGCCAGCAGCCTTTTCGGGACAGTTGATAATTCACCCCTCCACTTT	CASSLFGTVDNSPLHF
.	TRBV18	TRBJ1-1	.	TGTGCCAGCTCACCTACTTGGACTGAAGCTTTCTTT	CASSPTWTEAFF
.	TRBV29-1	TRBJ2-7	TRBD2	TGCAGCGTTGGCTTCGGGACTAGCGGGAGTGAGCAGTACTTC	CSVGFGTSGSEQYF
.	TRBV6-5	TRBJ1-6	.	TGTGCCAGCAGTTATGCGGGGTTGGATAATTCACCCCTCCACTTT	CASSYAGLDNSPLHF
.	TRBV9	TRBJ2-1	.	TGTGCCAGCAGCGTAGTGAGTAGTATCAATGAGCAGTTCTTC	CASSVVSSINEQFF
once	TRBV27	TRBJ2-3	.	TGTGCCAGCAGTTTGTATGAGAGTAGCACAGATACGCAGTATTTT	CASSLYESSTDTQYF
.	TRBV18	TRBJ2-7	TRBD1	TGTGCCAGCTCACCGGGGACAGGGCCCTCCTACGAGCAGTACTTC	CASSPGTGPSYEQYF